Below, one TCR beta chain is given with its context. Produced via immunoSEQ multiplex PCR; TCRdb's table is partial and in-frame only. The sample has fewer than 700,000 clones, approximately 88% seen once. This specimen comes from a study of shared T cell receptors in the human thymus. The sample was also linked to a second study, of human thymus T cells. That work contributes: Donors were healthy Finnish infants having corrective surgery for congenital heart defects. In corrective heart surgery, resections were taken, and these provided the thymus tissue. Apparent bias marked the V and J gene usage of thymic and blood repertoires. Related studies noted strongly shared thymic repertoires across unrelated people.

The specimen was thymocytes. This TCR derives from a boy younger than two with a congenital heart defect.

DNA of the CDR3: TGTGCCAGCAGTCCTTGGACTAGCGGGAGGGGAACATCGGAGCAGTACTTC. Translated: CASSPWTSGRGTSEQYF. The chain carries TRBV28 and TRBJ2-7, with TRBD2 matching 15 bases. The CDR3 runs to 17 residues. Trimming took 5 bases from V and 7 from J; bases not matched to a gene: 12. Germline V gene sequence: CDR1 MDHEN, CDR2 SYDVKM.